The source of this T cell receptor beta chain is a study of OX40 agonist ivuxolimab in advanced cancers. Regarding the complete study: The costimulatory receptor OX40 (CD134) was targeted by ivuxolimab, a fully human IgG2 agonistic monoclonal antibody. Peripheral TCRbeta sequencing was intended to test whether TCR sequence diversity was altered and clonal T-cell expansion was caused by ivuxolimab. A male proportion of 70% to 90% and a mean age of 60 years, ranging from about 20 to 80, were recorded for the dose-escalation cohort. Intravenous ivuxolimab was administered to patients every 2 weeks at six dose levels: 0.01, 0.1, 0.3, 1.5, 3 and 10 mg/kg. The paper describes the monotherapy dose-escalation part (N = 52 patients) of the phase I trial of ivuxolimab. Among the 50 to 55 dose-escalation patients, roughly 20 had hepatocellular carcinoma, approximately 15 melanoma, 9 renal cell carcinoma and 9 head and neck cancer. Partial responses occurred in three dose-escalation patients, of whom one had hepatocellular carcinoma and two had cutaneous melanoma. Patients were allowed to have had prior anti-PD-1, anti-PD-L1 or anti-CTLA-4 therapy, and approximately 43% of the dose-escalation patients had previously received checkpoint inhibitors. On the study overall, not on this receptor specifically: Which antigens the clonally expanded peripheral T cells were specific for was not determined. At doses of 0.1 to 3.0 mg/kg, clonal expansion of both CD4+ and CD8+ T cells in blood was seen between baseline and week 6. Low levels of normalized T-cell clonal expansion were also seen in some nonresponding patients. After ivuxolimab, more expanded clones were found on average in CD8+ T cells than in CD4+ T cells. Partial responders in the 0.1-3.0 mg/kg groups had among the lowest normalized peripheral clonal expansion, especially among CD8+ T cells.

The trial excluded patients who had a history of autoimmune disease or were on systemic immunosuppression. Peripheral blood for TCR sequencing was drawn from every dose cohort at baseline, at cycle 4 day 1 and at cycle 7 day 1. Samples came from an open-label, multicenter, first-in-human phase I dose-escalation trial of ivuxolimab. The trial enrolled adults with locally advanced or metastatic head and neck squamous cell, hepatocellular, melanoma or renal cell carcinoma. CD4+ and CD8+ T cells were sorted separately from peripheral blood before TCR sequencing. To note about this clone: The clone's antigen remains unknown. Base qualities are missing; no much larger clone stands one base away.

The CDR3 sequence holds 12 residues, the cysteine and phenylalanine included. The sequence is cut down to CDR3 DNA, 36 bases in frame from base 1. From a lookup of the germline V gene, CDR1 and CDR2 are SNHLY and FYNNEI. Trimming removed 7 bases from V and 6 bases from J, leaving 12 bases between the germline ends. To sequence the TCRbeta CDR3 region, genomic DNA was isolated from the sorted cells. The immunoSEQ Assay was used to sequence the TCRbeta CDR3 regions. TCRdb stores this immuneACCESS table with in-frame sequences only. Part of the clones is absent; in the studies checked, under half of the shortfall reflects unresolved V genes, and no reason is known for the rest. Within this sample are 82,000 or so clones, with approximately 90% of them counted one time only. The ten largest make up 1.1% of the sample.

The source of this sequence is an adult with an advanced solid tumor such as melanoma, head and neck, liver or kidney cancer. Sequences were derived from CD4+ or CD8+ T cells sorted from blood, sampled in a trial of the OX40 agonist ivuxolimab. Recombination linked TRBV2 to TRBJ1-1; a weak D assignment points to TRBD1 (5 bases agree). The CDR3 region reads CASNQGWSEAFF. At the DNA level, the sequence is TGTGCCAGCAATCAGGGATGGTCTGAAGCTTTCTTT.